Sequencing of this T cell receptor beta chain was carried out in a study of cytomegalovirus exposure and HLA in healthy donors. CDR1 is SNHLY, CDR2 FYNNEI, per germline. Trimming at V came to 6 bases and at J to 8 bases, leaving 8 bases not matched to a gene. This CDR3 spans 15 amino acids. Only in-frame clones appear in the TCRdb table, and some are missing; sequencing was by immunoSEQ multiplex PCR. The table includes some 170,000 clones, around nine tenths detected once. The sequence was obtained from a woman between 25 and 40 years old in good health and CMV-seronegative. The chain couples TRBV2 to TRBJ2-1, with 12 bases that match TRBD2. What was sequenced was PBMCs. The CDR3 DNA sequence: TGTGCCAGCAGGCCCCTAGCGGGGGGGCATGATGAGCAGTTCTTC. Encoded protein: CASRPLAGGHDEQFF.